The 9 T cell receptor beta chains below come from one sample, sequenced in a study of T cells expressing NK-cell markers. TCRdb re-called the 5' RACE reads and catalogs CDR3 proteins one per entry, DNA excluded. The ten most abundant clones cover less than 4.5% of a sample with about 550,000 distinct CDR3 sequences. Sequencing was done on a sample of blood T cells: a sorted CD56 or NKG2C T cell subset, CD4+ or CD8+ T cells, or bulk PBMC T cells (not recorded which). All receptors come from a man aged 18 to 29 in good health.

The chain joins TRBV9 to TRBJ2-1. The germline CDR1 and CDR2 sequences are SGDLS and YYNGEE. The CDR3 sequence is 16 residues long. This CDR3 reads CASSAVMGSSYNEQFF.

The chain couples TRBV20-1 to TRBJ2-1. CDR1 and CDR2 from the germline V gene are DFQATT and SNEGSKA (reference sequence). This CDR3 spans 13 amino acids. The CDR3 is CSARVENQDEQFF.

V usage is TRBV28 and J usage is TRBJ2-7; without DNA, the TCRdb call of TRBD2 cannot be checked. The CDR3 sequence is 16 residues long. CDR1 and CDR2 (germline): MDHEN, SYDVKM. CDR3 sequence: CASSSMKLAVVYEQYF.

This chain uses TRBV6-5 with TRBJ1-1. CDR1 MNHEY and CDR2 SVGAGI come from the germline V gene. CDR3 length: 14 amino acids. Here the CDR3 reads CASTARGSVTEAFF.

The genes are TRBV20-1 and TRBJ2-5; TCRdb picks TRBD1, but there is no DNA to check that call. The CDR3 consists of 14 residues. CDR1 and CDR2 from the germline V gene are DFQATT and SNEGSKA (reference sequence). CDR3: CSALTGPSRETQYF.

This chain connects TRBV11-2 to TRBJ1-1; TCRdb selects TRBD1, and the lack of DNA leaves this call unchecked. CDR3 length: 14 amino acids. CDR1 and CDR2 from the germline V gene are SGHAT and FQNNGV. The CDR3 protein is CASSHPGRRTEAFF.

The chain has TRBV12-3 or TRBV12-4 and TRBJ1-3; the D call from TCRdb, TRBD1, cannot be confirmed without DNA. The CDR3 extends over 15 amino acids. The CDR3 is CASSLGSRPGNTIYF.

The rearrangement uses TRBV6-1 and TRBJ1-1; TCRdb selects TRBD1, and the lack of DNA leaves this call unchecked. The CDR3 spans 14 residues. Germline V gives CDR1 MNHNS, CDR2 SASEGT. The CDR3 loop reads CASRRGQGFTEAFF.

The V and J genes are TRBV6-5 and TRBJ2-1; TCRdb gives TRBD1 as the D gene, but with no DNA this cannot be confirmed. The CDR3 is 14 residues long. Germline V lookup: CDR1 MNHEY, CDR2 SVGAGI. This CDR3 is CASRRTQGYNEQFF.